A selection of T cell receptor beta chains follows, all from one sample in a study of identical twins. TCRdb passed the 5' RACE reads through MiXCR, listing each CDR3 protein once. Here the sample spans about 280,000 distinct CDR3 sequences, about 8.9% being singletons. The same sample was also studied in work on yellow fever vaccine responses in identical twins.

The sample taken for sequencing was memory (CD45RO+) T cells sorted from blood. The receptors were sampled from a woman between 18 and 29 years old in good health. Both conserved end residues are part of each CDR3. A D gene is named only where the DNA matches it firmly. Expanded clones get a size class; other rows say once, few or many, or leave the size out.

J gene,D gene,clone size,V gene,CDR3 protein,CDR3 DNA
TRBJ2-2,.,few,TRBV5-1,CASSLGPISGTGELFF,TGCGCCAGCAGCTTGGGTCCGATCTCGGGCACCGGGGAGCTGTTTTTT
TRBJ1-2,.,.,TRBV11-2,CASSLGGMGYTF,TGTGCCAGCAGCTTAGGAGGCATGGGCTACACCTTC
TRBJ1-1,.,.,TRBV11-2,CASSFGVPGSEAFF,TGTGCCAGCAGCTTTGGTGTCCCGGGGTCTGAAGCTTTCTTT
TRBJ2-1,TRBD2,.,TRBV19,CASSIVSGTNNEQFF,TGTGCCAGTAGTATAGTTAGCGGGACTAACAATGAGCAGTTCTTC
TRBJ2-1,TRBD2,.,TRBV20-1,CSATGTRYQHEQFF,TGCAGTGCCACCGGGACTAGGTATCAGCATGAGCAGTTCTTC
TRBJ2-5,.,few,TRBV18,CASSPQYQETQYF,TGTGCCAGCTCACCACAGTACCAAGAGACCCAGTACTTC
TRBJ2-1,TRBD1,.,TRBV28,CASSSYSPGQGMNEQFF,TGTGCCAGCAGTTCATATAGTCCGGGACAGGGGATGAATGAGCAGTTCTTC
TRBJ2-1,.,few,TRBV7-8,CASSSAPGSYNEQFF,TGTGCCAGCAGCTCAGCTCCGGGCTCCTACAATGAGCAGTTCTTC
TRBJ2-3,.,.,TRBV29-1,CSFGGISADTQYF,TGCAGCTTTGGGGGGATTTCAGCAGATACGCAGTATTTT
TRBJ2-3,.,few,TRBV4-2,CASSHSLSQDTQYF,TGTGCCAGCAGCCACAGCTTATCTCAGGATACGCAGTATTTT
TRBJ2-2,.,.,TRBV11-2,CASSSIGELFF,TGTGCCAGCAGCTCAATTGGGGAGCTGTTTTTT
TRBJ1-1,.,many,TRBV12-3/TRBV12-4,CASSPGGGRTEAFF,TGTGCCAGCAGTCCGGGGGGAGGTCGGACTGAAGCTTTCTTT
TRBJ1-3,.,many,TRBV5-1,CASSLDGTISGNTIYF,TGCGCCAGCAGCTTGGACGGGACAATCTCTGGAAACACCATATATTTT
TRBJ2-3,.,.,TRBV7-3,CASSFQGGTQYF,TGTGCCAGCAGCTTCCAGGGTGGGACGCAGTATTTT
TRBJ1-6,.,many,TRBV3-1,CASSLNSYNSPLHF,TGTGCCAGCAGCCTCAACTCCTATAATTCACCCCTCCACTTT
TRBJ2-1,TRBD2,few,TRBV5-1,CASSLGLAGERLFF,TGCGCCAGCAGCTTGGGACTAGCGGGAGAAAGGTTGTTCTTC
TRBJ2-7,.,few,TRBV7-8,CASSFRDEQYF,TGTGCCAGCAGCTTCAGGGACGAGCAGTACTTC
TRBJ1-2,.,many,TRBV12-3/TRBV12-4,CAAIGEGLYRYGYTF,TGTGCCGCCATCGGCGAGGGATTATATCGCTATGGCTACACCTTC
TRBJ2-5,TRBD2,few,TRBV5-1,CASSLGLAAETQYF,TGCGCCAGCAGCTTGGGGCTAGCGGCGGAGACCCAGTACTTC
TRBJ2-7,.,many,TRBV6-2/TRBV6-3,CASSYPTALYEQYF,TGTGCCAGCAGTTACCCGACCGCCCTCTACGAGCAGTACTTC
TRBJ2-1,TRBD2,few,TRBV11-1,CASSLILAGGLPSYNEQFF,TGTGCCAGCAGCTTAATACTAGCGGGGGGGCTTCCATCCTACAATGAGCAGTTCTTC
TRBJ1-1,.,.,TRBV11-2,CASSLDRGREAFF,TGTGCCAGCAGCTTAGATCGCGGTAGGGAAGCTTTCTTT
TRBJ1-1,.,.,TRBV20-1,CSASWEDRFTEAFF,TGCAGTGCTAGCTGGGAGGACAGATTTACTGAAGCTTTCTTT
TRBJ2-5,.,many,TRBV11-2,CASSKGRERGKTQETQYF,TGTGCCAGCAGCAAAGGAAGGGAACGGGGGAAAACCCAAGAGACCCAGTACTTC
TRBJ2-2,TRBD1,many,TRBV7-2,CASRTGTEITGELFF,TGTGCCAGCAGGACCGGGACAGAGATCACCGGGGAGCTGTTTTTT
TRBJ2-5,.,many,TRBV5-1,CASSLETLYQETQYF,TGCGCCAGCAGCTTGGAGACTTTGTACCAAGAGACCCAGTACTTC
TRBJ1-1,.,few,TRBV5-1,CASSLVPVAPEDTEAFF,TGCGCCAGCAGCTTGGTGCCTGTAGCCCCGGAGGACACTGAAGCTTTCTTT
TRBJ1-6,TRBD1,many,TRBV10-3,CAVTGDWENSPLHF,TGTGCCGTCACAGGGGACTGGGAAAATTCACCCCTCCACTTT
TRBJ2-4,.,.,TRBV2,CASSEVRVAKNIQYF,TGTGCCAGCAGTGAAGTACGGGTAGCCAAAAACATTCAGTACTTC
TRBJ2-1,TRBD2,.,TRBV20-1,CSARGTSGTYNEQFF,TGCAGTGCTCGGGGGACTAGCGGGACCTACAATGAGCAGTTCTTC
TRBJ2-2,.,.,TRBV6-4,CASSDSVGTGELFF,TGTGCCAGCAGTGACTCAGTAGGGACCGGGGAGCTGTTTTTT
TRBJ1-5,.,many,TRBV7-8,CASSPAVGGVKPQHF,TGTGCCAGCAGCCCGGCAGTCGGGGGTGTAAAGCCCCAGCATTTT
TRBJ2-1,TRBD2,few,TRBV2,CASSEGASGYNEQFF,TGTGCCAGCAGTGAAGGCGCTAGCGGTTACAATGAGCAGTTCTTC
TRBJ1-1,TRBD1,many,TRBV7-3,CASSTDRETEAFF,TGTGCCAGCAGCACCGACAGGGAAACTGAAGCTTTCTTT
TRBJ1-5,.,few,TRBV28,CASRKNSNQPQHF,TGTGCCAGCAGGAAAAATAGCAATCAGCCCCAGCATTTT
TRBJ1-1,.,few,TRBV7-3,CASSLYRGSTEAFF,TGTGCCAGCAGCTTATACCGGGGTTCCACTGAAGCTTTCTTT
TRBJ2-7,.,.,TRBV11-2,CASSLTPRADEQYF,TGTGCCAGCAGCTTAACCCCCCGGGCTGACGAGCAGTACTTC
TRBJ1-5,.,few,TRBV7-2,CASSLTGAGANQPQHF,TGTGCCAGCAGCCTAACCGGCGCAGGGGCAAATCAGCCCCAGCATTTT
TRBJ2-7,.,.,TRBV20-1,CSARDQEQYF,TGCAGTGCTAGAGATCAGGAGCAGTACTTC
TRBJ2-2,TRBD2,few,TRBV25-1,CASSGTSGREGTGELFF,TGTGCCAGCAGCGGGACTAGCGGGAGAGAAGGAACCGGGGAGCTGTTTTTT
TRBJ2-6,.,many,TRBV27,CASSRHTGSGANVLTF,TGTGCCAGCAGCCGCCACACAGGCTCTGGGGCCAACGTCCTGACTTTC